One and the same sample provided the 26 T cell receptor beta chains below, sequenced in a study of regulatory T cells in long-lasting Graves disease. Regarding time point: persistent/refractory GD, antithyroid drugs over 5 years with positive TRAb. RNA from PBMCs was the source of the TCR library. The TCR beta library used iRepertoire HTBI primers with Arm-PCR amplification of CDR3. TCRdb fed the multiplex PCR reads into MiXCR, producing one record per CDR3 protein. Found here are 700,000 or so distinct CDR3 sequences, 25% to 30% of them singletons; the top ten hold 42%. Sequenced material: peripheral blood mononuclear cells (PBMCs), taken when the disease was refractory, from a patient treated with antithyroid drugs. The origin of the receptors is a female donor with Graves disease.

The CDR3 loop is CSARDRQGEPLTAFF. CDR3 nucleotides: TGCAGTGCTAGAGATCGACAGGGCGAACCCCTAACGGCTTTCTTT. The chain joins TRBV20-1 to TRBJ1-1; 7 nucleotides agree with TRBD1. The germline V gene encodes CDR1 DFQATT and CDR2 SNEGSKA (reference sequence). Losses at the gene ends were 0 bases for V and 11 bases for J; bases not matched to a gene: 15. The CDR3 length is 15 residues.

The rearrangement uses TRBV5-1 and TRBJ1-2; perhaps TRBD1 as D (6 bases). This CDR3 is built from 17 residues. The ends were cut back, 3 bases at V and 3 bases at J, with 21 bases in the middle. Germline loops: CDR1 SGHRS, CDR2 YFSETQ. Here the CDR3 reads CASSSYFPDRDHYGYTF. The CDR3 region has the DNA TGCGCCAGCAGCTCTTATTTTCCGGACAGAGACCACTATGGCTACACCTTC.

The chain carries TRBV28 and TRBJ2-7; possible D gene TRBD2, 5 bases. CDR1 MDHEN and CDR2 SYDVKM come from the germline V gene. The CDR3 sequence is 13 residues long. The V and J ends lost 8 bases and 2 bases respectively, with 13 bases between them. The CDR3 reads CASAGGNPYEQYF. The CDR3 nucleotides read TGTGCCAGCGCGGGTGGGAACCCCTACGAGCAGTACTTC.

The J gene is TRBJ1-1, the V gene TRBV7-2; D ambiguous. Germline V gives CDR1 SGHTA, CDR2 FQGNSA. This CDR3 has 15 amino acids. Deletions cut 5 bases from V and 1 base from J, with 14 bases between. The CDR3 bases are TGTGCCAGCAGCCCCCGCTTGGCACAGAACACTGAAGCTTTCTTT. Its translation is CASSPRLAQNTEAFF.

The chain uses TRBV6-1 and TRBJ1-2; D unresolved. Germline values: CDR1 MNHNS, CDR2 SASEGT. Trimming pared 8 bases from V and 2 bases from J, leaving 12 bases between. The CDR3 length is 13 residues. CDR3 in DNA: TGTGCCAGCGGACCCTGGGCGAACTATGGCTACACCTTC. This encodes CASGPWANYGYTF.

This clonotype was observed a few times. The genes are TRBV12-3 or TRBV12-4 and TRBJ1-1; 8 bases are shared with TRBD1. Trimming cost V 6 bases and J 13 bases; bases outside gene matches: 13. CDR3 length: 13 residues. CDR3: CASRPTGGRWCFF. The CDR3 nucleotides are TGTGCCAGCAGGCCTACAGGGGGTAGATGGTGTTTCTTT.

As to this clonotype: This clone may be a read error of a much larger clone one base away. The genes are TRBV7-9 and TRBJ1-2; possible D gene TRBD1, 5 bases. Per the germline V gene, CDR1 is SEHNR and CDR2 is FQNEAQ (reference sequence). The CDR3 has 13 amino acids. The CDR3, as DNA: TGTGCCGGCAGCCGCCGGGGGAACTATGGCTACACCTTC. Translation: CAGSRRGNYGYTF. Together with reference TRBV7-9 and TRBJ1-2, the CDR3 gives the full variable domain: DTGVSQNPRHKITKRGQNVTFRCDPISEHNRLYWYRQTLGQGPEFLTYFQNEAQLEKSRLLSDRFSAERPKGSFSTLEIQRTEQGDSAMYLCAGSRRGNYGYTFGSGTRLTVV.

V usage is TRBV27 and J usage is TRBJ1-2, with 7 bases lining up with TRBD1. V lost 5 bases and J lost 4; bases outside the gene matches: 10. This CDR3 spans 15 amino acids. Per germline, CDR1 MNHEY and CDR2 SMNVEV (reference sequence). CDR3 sequence reads: CASSIYPGQTYGYTF. DNA of the CDR3: TGTGCCAGCAGTATCTACCCGGGACAGACCTATGGCTACACCTTC.

In its sample, this clonotype was seen many times. The V call is TRBV12-3 or TRBV12-4, the J call TRBJ1-1; D may be TRBD1 (5 bases). This CDR3 is built from 14 residues. V was pared by 6 bases and J by 3 bases, with 14 bases between. The CDR3 sequence is CASSPSGRHTEAFF. The DNA for the CDR3 is TGTGCCAGCAGCCCCTCGGGGCGACACACTGAAGCTTTCTTT.

Concerning this clonotype: The junction departs from the called germline gene at one end, perhaps through a read error. The V and J genes are TRBV28 and TRBJ1-2, with 11 bases matching TRBD1. CDR1 is MDHEN, CDR2 SYDVKM, per germline. The CDR3 consists of 17 residues. The CDR3 spells CASSESSGQGEIGGYAF. CDR3 DNA sequence: TGTGCCAGCAGTGAATCGTCGGGACAGGGGGAAATTGGTGGCTACGCCTTC.

This rearrangement joins TRBV20-1 to TRBJ2-5; D remains unclear. This CDR3 spans 16 amino acids. Germline lookup yields CDR1 DFQATT and CDR2 SNEGSKA (reference sequence). The ends were cut back, 1 base at V and 5 bases at J, with 20 bases in the middle. CDR3 DNA: TGCAGTGCTAGAGCCGGGCCCACCGAGATGTTCGAGACCCAGTACTTC. Protein product: CSARAGPTEMFETQYF.

This chain connects TRBV6-1 to TRBJ1-5; D is possibly TRBD1 (5 bases). Per the germline V gene, CDR1 is MNHNS and CDR2 is SASEGT. The ends were cut back, 8 bases at V and 2 bases at J, with 10 bases in the middle. This CDR3 is built from 13 residues. Here the CDR3 reads CASWRDGNQPQHF. CDR3 DNA: TGTGCCAGCTGGCGGGACGGCAATCAGCCCCAGCATTTT.

In its sample, this clonotype was seen a few times. The rearrangement uses TRBV7-9 and TRBJ1-1; 11 bases fit TRBD1. The CDR3 is made up of 15 amino acids. V was clipped by 6 bases and J by 1 base; unmatched bases: 4. From germline, CDR1 is SEHNR and CDR2 FQNEAQ (reference sequence). The CDR3 loop is CASRGQGVGNTEAFF. Written as DNA, the CDR3 is TGTGCCAGCAGGGGACAGGGGGTAGGGAACACTGAAGCTTTCTTT.

The sample holds many counts of this clonotype. V and J are TRBV2 and TRBJ2-7; 8 nucleotides agree with TRBD1. V was pared by 4 bases and J by 2 bases, with 7 bases of the junction left unmatched. Germline V gene lookup returns CDR1 SNHLY and CDR2 FYNNEI. The CDR3 is 15 amino acids. As DNA, the CDR3 is TGTGCCAGCAGTGTGGGCGGGACAGGTCCCTACGAGCAGTACTTC. This gives the protein CASSVGGTGPYEQYF.

This clonotype showed up just a few times. The V gene is TRBV25-1, the J gene TRBJ1-1; unclear D gene. This CDR3 contains 14 residues. Germline-derived CDR1 and CDR2 are MGHDK and SYGVNS. Trimming pared 2 bases from V and 3 bases from J, leaving 10 bases between. CDR3: CASSEGKGDTEAFF. In DNA form, the CDR3 reads TGTGCCAGCAGTGAAGGGAAAGGTGACACTGAAGCTTTCTTT.

This clonotype has just a few counts. This sequence joins TRBV12-3 or TRBV12-4 and TRBJ1-2, with D unresolved. CDR3 length: 11 amino acids. V was clipped by 7 bases and J by 3 bases, with 6 bases between them. The CDR3 DNA reads as TGTGCCAGCACCATGTACTATGGCTACACCTTC. Translated, it gives CASTMYYGYTF.

The chain links TRBV11-2 to TRBJ2-4; D is unresolved. Matching the DNA end better, TRBJ2-5 makes the J call doubtful. The CDR3 is 14 residues long. Germline V gene lookup returns CDR1 SGHAT and CDR2 FQNNGV. CDR3 sequence (DNA): TGTGCCAGCAGCTTAGGCGGCCTCCCGGAGACCCAGTACTTC. Its protein product is CASSLGGLPETQYF.

This rearrangement joins TRBV10-2 to TRBJ1-1; 10 bases match TRBD1. The CDR3 is 16 residues long. The germline gives CDR1 WSHSY, CDR2 SAAADI. V lost 7 bases, J lost 6 bases, and 14 bases stayed unmatched. The CDR3 reads CASTQIGTGETPEAFF. In DNA, the CDR3 is TGCGCCAGCACCCAAATTGGGACAGGGGAGACACCTGAAGCTTTCTTT.

This clonotype was counted at least ten times. The chain recombines TRBV12-3 or TRBV12-4 with TRBJ1-1; D remains unclear. This CDR3 comprises 15 residues. V lost 1 base and J 1 base, leaving 10 bases between the germline ends. CDR3 sequence (DNA): TGTGCCAGCAGTTTAGACACCCAGCGGAACACTGAAGCTTTCTTT. This translates into CASSLDTQRNTEAFF.

This clonotype has a count of ten or more. This chain links TRBV12-3 or TRBV12-4 with TRBJ2-5; D is perhaps TRBD1 (5 bases). With 4 bases removed from V and 2 bases from J, the gap between germline ends came to 23 bases. The CDR3 runs to 18 residues. This chain's CDR3 is CASSSIQSRVGRQETQYF. The CDR3 region has the DNA TGTGCCAGCAGTTCTATCCAATCCAGGGTTGGGCGTCAAGAGACCCAGTACTTC.

The chain has TRBV30 and TRBJ1-3; no clear D gene. CDR3 size: 12 residues. CDR1 is GTSNPN and CDR2 is SVGIG in the germline V gene (reference sequence). V was clipped by 5 bases and J by 2 bases, with 7 bases between them. The CDR3 spells CAWGGAGNTIYF. The DNA of the CDR3 is TGTGCCTGGGGTGGAGCTGGAAACACCATATATTTT.

This clonotype was picked up a small number of times. The chain has TRBV28 and TRBJ1-5, with a weak D call TRBD1 (6 bases). The CDR3 contains 14 residues. Germline CDR1 is MDHEN and CDR2 is SYDVKM. Trimming took off 5 bases at V and 6 bases at J, with 14 bases between the two ends. The CDR3 nucleotides read TGTGCCAGCAGTCCGTACAGGGTAGTTCAGCCCCAGCATTTT. Its protein is CASSPYRVVQPQHF.

The chain is built from TRBV6-2 or TRBV6-3 and TRBJ1-4; no definite D call. V dropped 2 bases and J dropped 5 bases, with 15 bases sitting between them. This CDR3 has 16 amino acids. Germline CDR1 and CDR2: MNHEY and SVGEGT. The CDR3 sequence is CASSYGRGHPNEKLFF. CDR3 DNA sequence: TGTGCCAGCAGTTACGGTCGCGGGCACCCAAATGAAAAACTGTTTTTT.

This clonotype was observed many times. J is TRBJ1-1 and V is TRBV28, with D perhaps TRBD1 (6 bases). V gave up 2 bases and J gave up 5 bases, with 12 bases separating them. The CDR3 loop spans 14 amino acids. Germline values: CDR1 MDHEN, CDR2 SYDVKM. The CDR3 here is CASSLAGRGTEAFF. In DNA form, the CDR3 reads TGTGCCAGCAGTTTAGCAGGAAGGGGGACTGAAGCTTTCTTT.

This sequence joins TRBV5-1 and TRBJ1-4, with a tentative D call TRBD1 (5 bases). Germline V gene sequence: CDR1 SGHRS, CDR2 YFSETQ. Trimming stripped 0 bases from V and 3 bases from J, with 12 bases between. The CDR3 length is 16 residues. Here the CDR3 reads CASSLEQAAANEKLFF. The CDR3 DNA follows: TGCGCCAGCAGCTTGGAACAGGCGGCGGCTAATGAAAAACTGTTTTTT.

This chain links TRBV29-1 with TRBJ2-2; D call uncertain. V gave up 4 bases and J gave up 6 bases, with 12 bases separating them. CDR3 length: 13 amino acids. CDR1 is SQVTM, CDR2 ANQGSEA, per germline. In DNA, the CDR3 is TGCAGCGTTGGAGGTGGATTTCCCGGGGAGCTGTTTTTT. This sequence encodes CSVGGGFPGELFF.